There are a few counts of the clone carrying this T cell receptor (beta chain). The antigen remains unidentified. The study reverse transcribed the entire isolated RNA, so it sequenced expressed TCRB transcripts. Sequenced by immunoSEQ multiplex PCR; TCRdb stores in-frame clones only, minus some. This sample has roughly 340,000 clones, with around an eighth found just once. This specimen comes from a study of beta chain features in type 1 diabetes. Points from the study as a whole: TCRB rearrangement may or may not be influenced by HLA type; here this remained unresolved. Type 1 diabetes patients showed a moderate but significant shortening of TCRB CDR3s in all four CD4+ subsets. At VDJ recombination sites, type 1 diabetes patients had fewer insertions and more deleted nucleotides.

It was one heparinised blood draw, averaging around 110 mL, that each donor gave. The CDR3 contains 15 residues. Germline CDR1 reads SGHNT; CDR2 reads YENEEA. V was clipped by 5 bases and J by 3 bases, with 16 bases between them. Sample: naive CD4+ T cells from blood. V and J are TRBV11-3 and TRBJ1-1, with D unresolved. The receptor was derived from a woman between 18 and 29 years old with type 1 diabetes. CDR3: CASSPRPTRDTEAFF. The CDR3 DNA reads as TGTGCCAGCAGCCCTCGACCCACCCGGGACACTGAAGCTTTCTTT.